The 31 T cell receptor beta chains presented below share a single source sample, sequenced in a study of T-cell reconstitution after alpha-beta-depleted transplantation in children. Researchers prepared the TCRbeta library using unique molecular identifiers, the study reports. TCRdb fed the PCR reads into MiXCR, producing one record per CDR3 protein. The repertoire has 55,000 to 65,000 distinct CDR3 sequences, 40% to 45% of them found once; the top ten carry approximately 98%. Material: PBMCs, mostly from graft donor cells, obtained 360 days after TCRalphabeta/CD19-depleted stem cell transplant. Source of these receptors: a male patient younger than 18 who had a stem cell transplant for acute lymphoblastic leukemia, so the T cells may come from the graft donor.

This clonotype was detected only a few times. V gene TRBV12-3 or TRBV12-4 combines with J gene TRBJ2-7; no firm D call. V was cut by 6 bases and J by 0 bases, with 12 bases left in between. The CDR3 totals 14 residues. CDR3 bases: TGTGCCAGCAGGGCTCATTTCCGCTCCTACGAGCAGTACTTC. Translating gives CASRAHFRSYEQYF.

The chain has TRBV12-3 or TRBV12-4 and TRBJ1-1; 8 bases align to TRBD1. J gave up 6 bases and V 3 bases, and 9 bases lay outside the gene matches. The CDR3 totals 15 residues. CDR3 bases: TGTGCCAGCAGTTTCCCGCCTGACAGGGGCGCTGAAGCTTTCTTT. It is translated as CASSFPPDRGAEAFF.

A few counts support this clonotype. This chain uses TRBV9 with TRBJ2-2; D gene unclear. CDR1 SGDLS and CDR2 YYNGEE come from the germline V gene. V was cut by 4 bases and J by 1 base, with 11 bases left in between. The CDR3 length is 15 residues. The CDR3 protein is CASSLGRLNTGELFF. In DNA form, the CDR3 reads TGTGCCAGCAGCCTAGGACGGTTGAACACCGGGGAGCTGTTTTTT.

This clonotype was recorded a few times. The chain couples TRBV7-8 to TRBJ2-7, with TRBD2 matching 7 bases. The CDR3 loop spans 18 amino acids. Per germline, CDR1 SGHVS and CDR2 FQNEAQ. V lost 1 base, J lost 0 bases, and 12 bases stayed unmatched. This chain's CDR3 is CASSLVGPYGRLSYEQYF. The CDR3 region has the DNA TGTGCCAGCAGCTTAGTAGGCCCTTACGGGAGGCTCTCCTACGAGCAGTACTTC.

This clonotype has just a few counts. The chain links TRBV9 to TRBJ1-3; D is perhaps TRBD1 (6 bases). The CDR3 runs 17 residues. V was cut by 0 bases and J by 0 bases, with 13 bases left in between. Germline CDR1 reads SGDLS; CDR2 reads YYNGEE. The CDR3 protein is CASSVAGGARSGNTIYF. In DNA, the CDR3 is TGTGCCAGCAGCGTAGCTGGGGGGGCCCGCTCTGGAAACACCATATATTTT.

This clonotype was observed at least ten times. This chain uses TRBV3-1 with TRBJ2-1, with 7 bases fitting TRBD1. The V gene's germline CDR1 is LGHDT and CDR2 YNNKEL (reference sequence). This CDR3 has 16 amino acids. Trimming removed 0 bases from V and 7 bases from J; junction bases left unmatched: 9. DNA for the CDR3: TGTGCCAGCAGCCAAGACCTACCGACAGGGTGGAATGAGCAGTTCTTC. It codes for CASSQDLPTGWNEQFF.

There are a few counts of this clonotype. The chain has TRBV2 and TRBJ2-4, with 8 bases that match TRBD1. Germline CDR1 reads SNHLY; CDR2 reads FYNNEI. Trimming removed 4 bases from V and 0 bases from J; junction bases left unmatched: 2. This CDR3 has 15 amino acids. This CDR3 reads CASSADRVAKNIQYF. In DNA form, the CDR3 reads TGTGCCAGCAGTGCGGACAGGGTAGCCAAAAACATTCAGTACTTC.

This clonotype was observed once. The V call is TRBV20-1, the J call TRBJ2-2; D may be TRBD1 or TRBD2 (5 bases each). Germline CDR1 is DFQATT and CDR2 is SNEGSKA (reference sequence). The CDR3 consists of 13 residues. Trimming stripped 3 bases from V and 3 bases from J, with 8 bases between. In nucleotides, the CDR3 is TGCAGTGCTAGCTGGGGGTACACCGGGGAGCTGTTTTTT. It encodes CSASWGYTGELFF.

The DNA of the CDR3 is TGTGCCAGCAGTGACAGGGAGCACACTGAAGCTTTCTTT. Amino acids: CASSDREHTEAFF. The chain links TRBV12-3 or TRBV12-4 to TRBJ1-1, with TRBD1 matching over 7 bases. V lost 5 bases, J lost 3 bases, and 3 bases stayed unmatched. The CDR3 has 13 amino acids.

A few counts support this clonotype. V usage is TRBV6-6 and J usage is TRBJ2-3; the D is unclear. This CDR3 has 12 residues. V gave up 6 bases and J gave up 0 bases, with 4 bases separating them. Germline assignment: CDR1 MNHNY and CDR2 SVGAGI (reference sequence). The CDR3 bases are TGTGCCAGCAGCCGCAGCACAGATACGCAGTATTTT. Protein sequence: CASSRSTDTQYF.

V and J are TRBV12-3 or TRBV12-4 and TRBJ1-5; tentative D call: TRBD1 (5 bases). The CDR3 has 12 amino acids. The V end lost 8 bases, the J end lost 4 bases, and 9 bases lay between the germline ends. In nucleotides, the CDR3 is TGTGCCAGCCAGGGACGTAATCAGCCCCAGCATTTT. Protein: CASQGRNQPQHF.

In this sample, this clonotype turned up a few times. The CDR3, as DNA: TGTGCCAGCAATGCCGACAGGCGGGGGGTCTGGGTAAGCTCCTACAATGAGCAGTTCTTC. Translation gives CASNADRRGVWVSSYNEQFF. The chain uses TRBV6-1 and TRBJ2-1; 8 nucleotides align to TRBD2. From germline, CDR1 is MNHNS and CDR2 SASEGT. The J segment lost 0 bases and the V segment lost 7 bases, leaving 20 bases of the junction unmatched. This CDR3 spans 20 amino acids.

CDR3 sequence (DNA): TGTGCCACCAGTGATTTTTCGGGATACAATGAGCAGTTCTTC. It yields the protein CATSDFSGYNEQFF. The rearrangement uses TRBV24-1 and TRBJ2-1; D is possibly TRBD2 (5 bases). The V and J ends lost 1 base and 4 bases respectively, with 7 bases between them. The CDR3 loop spans 14 amino acids. Germline assignment: CDR1 KGHDR and CDR2 SFDVKD.

This clonotype was seen just once. The J gene is TRBJ2-3, the V gene TRBV12-3 or TRBV12-4, with D tentatively TRBD2 (7 bases). This CDR3 is 15 amino acids long. Trimming cost V 5 bases and J 2 bases, with 14 bases left between them. CDR3 DNA sequence: TGTGCCAGCAGTCAGAGGGGGGGCGTCACAGATACGCAGTATTTT. Translation: CASSQRGGVTDTQYF.

This sequence joins TRBV7-3 and TRBJ2-5; 10 nucleotides align to TRBD2. Germline loops: CDR1 SGHTA, CDR2 FQGTGA. The CDR3 sequence is 17 residues long. The V segment lost 6 bases and the J segment 1 base; nucleotides outside the gene matches: 11. The chain's CDR3 is CASSSRLAGNLQETQYF. The CDR3 region has the DNA TGTGCCAGCAGTTCCCGACTAGCGGGTAACCTCCAAGAGACCCAGTACTTC.

V is TRBV20-1 and J is TRBJ1-1; a weak D match, TRBD1 (5 bases). V was shortened by 2 bases and J by 11 bases, with 15 bases between the two germline ends. This CDR3 comprises 12 residues. The germline V gene encodes CDR1 DFQATT and CDR2 SNEGSKA (reference sequence). CDR3 DNA sequence: TGCAGTGCTAGAACCTCGGGGGGTCGGGCTTTCTTT. Protein product: CSARTSGGRAFF.

This chain uses TRBV12-3 or TRBV12-4 with TRBJ1-1; a weak D match, TRBD1 (6 bases). CDR3 length equals 13 residues. V was trimmed by 7 bases and J by 1 base, leaving 10 bases between them. CDR3 nucleotide sequence: TGTGCCAGCATCAAGACAGGGAACACTGAAGCTTTCTTT. It specifies CASIKTGNTEAFF.

The genes are TRBV5-1 and TRBJ2-2; D remains ambiguous. V lost 4 bases and J lost 0, with 10 bases in between. The CDR3 spans 15 residues. Germline V gene sequence: CDR1 SGHRS, CDR2 YFSETQ. CDR3 nucleotide sequence: TGCGCCAGCAGCACGGACGTACCGAACACCGGGGAGCTGTTTTTT. Protein sequence: CASSTDVPNTGELFF. Filled out from reference TRBV5-1 and TRBJ2-2, the complete variable domain reads KAGVTQTPRYLIKTRGQQVTLSCSPISGHRSVSWYQQTPGQGLQFLFEYFSETQRNKGNFPGRFSGRQFSNSRSEMNVSTLELGDSALYLCASSTDVPNTGELFFGEGSRLTVL.

The chain joins TRBV5-5 to TRBJ2-3; TRBD2 is a possible D gene (5 bases). The V and J ends lost 4 bases and 5 bases respectively, with 20 bases between them. Germline V gives CDR1 SGHKS, CDR2 YYEKEE (reference sequence). The CDR3 is 16 amino acids. CDR3 DNA: TGTGCCAGCAGCGGCGGACTGATAGCCTGGGGAGATACGCAGTATTTT. Its protein product is CASSGGLIAWGDTQYF.

The J gene is TRBJ1-6, the V gene TRBV28; D is uncertain. V lost 2 bases, J lost 0 bases, and 14 bases lay in between. The germline CDR1 and CDR2 sequences are MDHEN and SYDVKM. The CDR3 is 18 residues long. The CDR3 bases are TGTGCCAGCAGTTTACGGCGAGGATGGAGCTCCTATAATTCACCCCTCCACTTT. Its translation is CASSLRRGWSSYNSPLHF.

This clonotype has only a few counts. The chain uses TRBV5-1 and TRBJ1-5; no clear D gene. Germline-derived CDR1 and CDR2 are SGHRS and YFSETQ. The V and J ends lost 2 bases and 6 bases respectively, with 15 bases between them. This CDR3 contains 15 residues. The chain's CDR3 is CASSLGPADSQPQHF. CDR3 sequence (DNA): TGCGCCAGCAGCTTAGGGCCGGCTGATAGTCAGCCCCAGCATTTT.

This chain connects TRBV20-1 to TRBJ2-3, with 8 bases aligning to TRBD2. This CDR3 spans 16 amino acids. Germline trimming cut 5 bases from V and 0 bases from J; bases unmatched to any gene: 10. The germline V gene has CDR1 DFQATT and CDR2 SNEGSKA (reference sequence). CDR3: CSARPSLAASTDTQYF. The CDR3 bases are TGCAGTGCTCGACCCTCACTAGCGGCTAGCACAGATACGCAGTATTTT.

The gene calls are TRBV7-9 and TRBJ1-1, with D possibly TRBD1 on 5 matching bases. With 1 base removed from V and 1 base from J, the gap between germline ends came to 10 bases. The CDR3 runs 15 residues. Per the germline V gene, CDR1 is SEHNR and CDR2 is FQNEAQ (reference sequence). CDR3 region: CASSLDGTANTEAFF. The CDR3 nucleotides are TGTGCCAGCAGCTTAGATGGGACGGCGAACACTGAAGCTTTCTTT.

The CDR3: CASSQADYGYTF. CDR3 nucleotide sequence: TGTGCCAGCAGCCAAGCGGACTATGGCTACACCTTC. J is TRBJ1-2 and V is TRBV3-1; no clear D gene. This CDR3 is 12 amino acids long. Germline V gives CDR1 LGHDT, CDR2 YNNKEL (reference sequence). V gave up 1 base and J gave up 3 bases, with 3 bases separating them.

This chain connects TRBV10-3 to TRBJ2-1; 12 nucleotides agree with TRBD2. Germline CDR1 is ENHRY and CDR2 is SYGVKD. V dropped 4 bases and J dropped 5; count of bases not matched to a gene: 15. CDR3 size: 19 residues. The CDR3 DNA sequence: TGTGCCATCAGTGTAGACCAGGGGGGAAGACTAGCGGGAGACAATGAGCAGTTCTTC. This translates into CAISVDQGGRLAGDNEQFF.

This clonotype was seen many times. At one end, the junction sequence differs from germline, possibly due to a read error. The V call is TRBV6-5, the J call TRBJ2-1; D not resolved. From germline, CDR1 is MNHEY and CDR2 SVGAGI. The CDR3 totals 13 residues. CDR3 sequence (DNA): TGTGCCAGCAGTTATGGTCCGCGCGCTCCGCAAGACTTC. Protein sequence: CASSYGPRAPQDF.

This clonotype was picked up a small number of times. This chain connects TRBV27 to TRBJ1-5; TRBD1 might be the D (5 bases). Trimming shortened V by 8 bases and J by 1 base, and 12 bases separated the two germline ends. Germline assignment: CDR1 MNHEY and CDR2 SMNVEV (reference sequence). The CDR3 contains 14 residues. CDR3 in DNA: TGTGCCAGCCGCGCCTCAGGGAGCAATCAGCCCCAGCATTTT. It encodes CASRASGSNQPQHF.

This clonotype was recorded once. The chain is built from TRBV6-5 and TRBJ1-4, with TRBD1 identical over 8 bases. The J segment lost 6 bases and the V segment lost 5 bases, leaving 5 bases of the junction unmatched. CDR3 length: 14 amino acids. Germline V gene data show CDR1 as MNHEY and CDR2 as SVGAGI. CDR3: CASSHRGWDEKLFF. Here the CDR3 DNA reads TGTGCCAGCAGTCACAGGGGGTGGGATGAAAAACTGTTTTTT.

This clonotype was recorded a few times. The rearrangement links TRBV9 to TRBJ2-2; the match to TRBD2 covers 7 bases. The germline gives CDR1 SGDLS, CDR2 YYNGEE. V was pared by 0 bases and J by 7 bases, with 0 bases of the junction left unmatched. This CDR3 contains 13 residues. The CDR3 DNA reads as TGTGCCAGCAGCGTAGCTAGCGGCGGGGAGCTGTTTTTT. Residues: CASSVASGGELFF.

This clonotype was seen a handful of times. The chain recombines TRBV29-1 with TRBJ2-7; TRBD1 matches at 10 bases. The CDR3 has 14 amino acids. The germline V gene encodes CDR1 SQVTM and CDR2 ANQGSEA. Losses at the gene ends were 7 bases for V and 0 bases for J; bases not matched to a gene: 6. The CDR3 spells CSAFGTGDSYEQYF. The CDR3 nucleotides are TGCAGCGCTTTTGGGACAGGGGACTCCTACGAGCAGTACTTC.

This clonotype has at least ten counts. CDR3 sequence reads: CASSPFIGSYNEQFF. As DNA, the CDR3 is TGTGCCAGCAGCCCCTTCATAGGGTCCTACAATGAGCAGTTCTTC. The chain recombines TRBV11-1 with TRBJ2-1; no reliable D call. Germline loops: CDR1 SGHAT, CDR2 FQDESV (reference sequence). Trimming left V 5 bases short and J 1 base short, with 12 bases between. The CDR3 contains 15 residues. The complete variable domain, with remaining parts taken from reference TRBV11-1 and TRBJ2-1, reads EAEVAQSPRYKITEKSQAVAFWCDPISGHATLYWYRQILGQGPELLVQFQDESVVDDSQLPKDRFSAERLKGVDSTLKIQPAELGDSAMYLCASSPFIGSYNEQFFGPGTRLTVL.